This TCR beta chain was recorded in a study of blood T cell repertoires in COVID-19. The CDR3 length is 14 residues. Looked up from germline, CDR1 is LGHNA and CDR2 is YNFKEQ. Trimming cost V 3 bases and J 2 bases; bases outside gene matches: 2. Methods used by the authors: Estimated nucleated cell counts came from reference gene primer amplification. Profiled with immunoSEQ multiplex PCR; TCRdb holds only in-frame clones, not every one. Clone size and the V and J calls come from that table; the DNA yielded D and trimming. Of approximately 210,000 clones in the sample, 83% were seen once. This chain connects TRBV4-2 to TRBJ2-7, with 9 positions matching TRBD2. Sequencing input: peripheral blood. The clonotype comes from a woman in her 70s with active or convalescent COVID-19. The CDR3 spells CASSQLAGTYEQYF. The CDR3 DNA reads TGTGCCAGCAGCCAGCTAGCGGGGACCTACGAGCAGTACTTC.